The clone carrying this TCR beta chain occurred once. Authors' analysis steps: Researchers report that nucleated cell counts were estimated from reference gene primer amplification. TCRdb's table, derived via immunoSEQ multiplex PCR, lists solely in-frame clones and lacks some. V and J calls and clone size are given by that table; D and trimming were obtained from the DNA. The sample consists of 90,000 to 130,000 clones, about 79% of them appearing once. This specimen belongs to a study of blood T cell repertoires in COVID-19. Study as a whole: Whether acute or convalescent, the COVID-19 samples came from the United States, Italy and Spain. Sample material is recorded as cDNA or gDNA derived from T cells, B-cell-depleted T cells, or PBMCs.

This receptor was taken from a woman older than 75 with active or convalescent COVID-19. The sequencing input was peripheral blood.

The CDR3 nucleotides read TGTGCCAGTAGTAGCGGGGCCTTGTACAATGAGCAGTTCTTC. Its translation: CASSSGALYNEQFF. The chain has TRBV6-5 and TRBJ2-1; 8 bases agree with TRBD2. Trimming took 9 bases from V and 4 from J; bases not matched to a gene: 8. The CDR3 runs to 14 residues. Germline V gene data show CDR1 as MNHEY and CDR2 as SVGAGI.